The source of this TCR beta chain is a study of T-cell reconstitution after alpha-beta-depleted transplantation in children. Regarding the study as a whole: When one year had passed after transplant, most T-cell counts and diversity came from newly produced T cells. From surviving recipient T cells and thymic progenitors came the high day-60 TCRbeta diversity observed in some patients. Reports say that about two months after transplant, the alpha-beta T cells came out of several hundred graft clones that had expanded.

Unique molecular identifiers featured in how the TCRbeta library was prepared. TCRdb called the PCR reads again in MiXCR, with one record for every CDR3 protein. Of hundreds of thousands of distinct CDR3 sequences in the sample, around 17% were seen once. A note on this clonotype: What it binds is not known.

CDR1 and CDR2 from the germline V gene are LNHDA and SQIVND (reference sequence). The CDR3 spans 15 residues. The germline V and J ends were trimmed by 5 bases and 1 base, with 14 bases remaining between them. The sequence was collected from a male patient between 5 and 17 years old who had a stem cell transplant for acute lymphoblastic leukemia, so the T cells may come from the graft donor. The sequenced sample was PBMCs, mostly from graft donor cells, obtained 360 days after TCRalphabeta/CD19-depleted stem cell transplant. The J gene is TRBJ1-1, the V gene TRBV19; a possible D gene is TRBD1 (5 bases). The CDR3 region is CASSQTGRWNTEAFF. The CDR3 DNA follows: TGTGCCAGTAGTCAAACGGGGCGGTGGAACACTGAAGCTTTCTTT.